This T cell receptor (beta chain) originates from a study of blood T cell repertoires in COVID-19. Study information: Samples of COVID-19 (acute and convalescent) were obtained from the United States, Italy and Spain.

Authors' methods: Nucleated cell number was recorded as an estimate derived from reference gene primer amplification. Some clones are missing from TCRdb's copy, which holds only in-frame ones; the method was immunoSEQ multiplex PCR. V and J calls and clone size are given by that table; D and trimming were obtained from the DNA. The sample lists 25,000 to 35,000 clones; around 85% were seen once. The sequencing input was peripheral blood. This clonotype originated in a human donor with active COVID-19. The donor label of this sample is uncertain.

DNA for the CDR3: TGTGCCAGCAGCCCCACAACAGGATCCAGTGAGCAGTTCTTC. Its protein is CASSPTTGSSEQFF. This chain joins TRBV7-3 and TRBJ2-1, with TRBD1 as a possible D gene (5 bases). This CDR3 has 14 amino acids. Germline V gene lookup returns CDR1 SGHTA and CDR2 FQGTGA. V dropped 5 bases and J dropped 9 bases, with 17 bases sitting between them. The whole variable domain, remainder taken from reference TRBV7-3 and TRBJ2-1, is GAGVSQTPSNKVTEKGKYVELRCDPISGHTALYWYRQSLGQGPEFLIYFQGTGAADDSGLPNDRFFAVRPEGSVSTLKIQRTERGDSAVYLCASSPTTGSSEQFFGPGTRLTVL.